The rows below give T cell receptor beta chains drawn from one sample of a study of cytotoxic CD8 clonotypes in ibrutinib-treated CLL. Measured with immunoSEQ multiplex PCR; TCRdb has only the in-frame clones, and not every one. The sample carries around 310,000 clones, about 77% recorded once. The source material was PBMCs, sampled before ibrutinib treatment. These receptors were taken from a human donor with chronic lymphocytic leukemia. The CDR3 runs from the conserved cysteine through the conserved F or W. The D gene is left open where the match is weak.

d_call: .; v_call: TRBV15; j_call: TRBJ2-7; cdr3_aa: CATSRDHGGLYEQYF
d_call: .; v_call: TRBV10-3; j_call: TRBJ2-1; cdr3_aa: CAISEPQYNEQFF
d_call: .; v_call: TRBV6-1; j_call: TRBJ1-2; cdr3_aa: CASSPGTRDYGYTF
d_call: .; v_call: TRBV27; j_call: TRBJ2-7; cdr3_aa: CASSFLAGGNEQYF
d_call: TRBD2; v_call: TRBV30; j_call: TRBJ2-3; cdr3_aa: CAWSYGGGSRDTQYF
d_call: TRBD2; v_call: TRBV4-1; j_call: TRBJ2-7; cdr3_aa: CASSHQTSGRSAEQYF
d_call: .; v_call: TRBV9; j_call: TRBJ2-2; cdr3_aa: CASSAGLHTGELFF
d_call: .; v_call: TRBV4-1; j_call: TRBJ1-2; cdr3_aa: CASSPQPKRGFSYGYTF
d_call: .; v_call: TRBV27; j_call: TRBJ1-1; cdr3_aa: CASRTFGGGTEAFF
d_call: TRBD2; v_call: TRBV6-6; j_call: TRBJ2-5; cdr3_aa: CASSYGGTTSQETQYF
d_call: TRBD1; v_call: TRBV2; j_call: TRBJ2-1; cdr3_aa: CASSFQGDEQFF
d_call: .; v_call: TRBV4-2; j_call: TRBJ1-3; cdr3_aa: CASSQRTHHGQGFGNTIYF
d_call: .; v_call: TRBV2; j_call: TRBJ2-3; cdr3_aa: CASIHKRTDTQYF
d_call: TRBD1; v_call: TRBV29-1; j_call: TRBJ2-5; cdr3_aa: CSVEDRTGGRRETQYF
d_call: .; v_call: TRBV11-2; j_call: TRBJ2-3; cdr3_aa: CASSLRRSSTDTQYF
d_call: TRBD1; v_call: TRBV5-1; j_call: TRBJ1-4; cdr3_aa: CASSVQGVGNEKLFF
d_call: TRBD1; v_call: TRBV19; j_call: TRBJ2-5; cdr3_aa: CASSGRTGGSETQYF
d_call: .; v_call: TRBV11-3; j_call: TRBJ2-1; cdr3_aa: CASSSPDNEQFF
d_call: .; v_call: TRBV27; j_call: TRBJ2-3; cdr3_aa: CASRVQGNPDTQYF
d_call: .; v_call: TRBV25-1; j_call: TRBJ2-2; cdr3_aa: CATTRGNQRELFF